The 23 T cell receptor beta chains listed next were all sequenced from one sample in a study of T cells in Graves' hyperthyroidism and ophthalmopathy. Regions amplified from RNA transcripts were the TCR beta CDR3 regions. The HTBI primer set drove a first-round RT-PCR of the TCR CDR3. TCRdb redid the calling of the multiplex PCR reads with MiXCR, one entry per CDR3 protein. The top ten hold less than 8.5% of the sample, which has hundreds of thousands of distinct CDR3 sequences, nearly 45% seen once. The sequenced sample was peripheral blood or thyroid tissue (not recorded which). The receptors derive from an adult man with Graves' disease, either hyperthyroidism or ophthalmopathy (not recorded which).

The chain uses TRBV7-6 and TRBJ1-1, with D unclear. V was shortened by 5 bases and J by 2 bases, with 18 bases between the two germline ends. In germline, CDR1 is SGHVS, CDR2 FNYEAQ. The CDR3 has 16 amino acids. The CDR3 DNA sequence: TGTGCCAGCAGCCAAGATCGCCAGATGATAAACACTGAAGCTTTCTTT. This encodes CASSQDRQMINTEAFF.

The genes are TRBV25-1 and TRBJ1-2; the D gene is possibly TRBD1 (5 bases). The CDR3 consists of 14 residues. Trimming removed 0 bases at V and 3 bases at J, with 8 bases between. The germline V gene encodes CDR1 MGHDK and CDR2 SYGVNS. The CDR3 nucleotides read TGTGCCAGCAGTGAATACGGGGACGACTATGGCTACACCTTC. Translated: CASSEYGDDYGYTF.

V and J are TRBV7-9 and TRBJ1-2, with D possibly being TRBD1 (6 bases). Germline-derived CDR1 and CDR2 are SEHNR and FQNEAQ (reference sequence). V lost 6 bases and J lost 7, with 18 bases in between. The CDR3 is made up of 14 amino acids. CDR3: CASRQDGGRGGYTF. Here the CDR3 DNA reads TGTGCCAGCAGACAAGACGGGGGGCGGGGTGGCTACACCTTC.

This clonotype occurred many times. The genes are TRBV7-9 and TRBJ2-2; D gene unclear. Germline CDR1 reads SEHNR; CDR2 reads FQNEAQ (reference sequence). The length of the CDR3 is 13 residues. Between the trimmed V and J ends, which lost 8 bases and 3 bases, there was a span of 10 bases. The CDR3: CASALTYTGELFF. The CDR3 nucleotides read TGTGCCAGCGCCTTGACCTACACCGGGGAGCTGTTTTTT.

V gene TRBV20-1 combines with J gene TRBJ2-5; TRBD1 matches at 8 bases. The trim removed 4 bases at V and 5 bases at J, leaving 12 bases unmatched. The CDR3 covers 15 residues. The germline V gene encodes CDR1 DFQATT and CDR2 SNEGSKA (reference sequence). Here the CDR3 DNA reads TGCAGTGCTAAGCCCGATTCAGGGGGCGGGGAGACCCAGTACTTC. It translates to CSAKPDSGGGETQYF.

This clonotype appeared a few times. This chain connects TRBV20-1 to TRBJ1-6, with 8 bases identical to TRBD1. Per the germline V gene, CDR1 is DFQATT and CDR2 is SNEGSKA (reference sequence). CDR3 length: 15 amino acids. With 5 bases clipped from V and 8 bases from J, the junction kept 11 bases outside the gene matches. The CDR3 is CSAFKTGVTDSPLHF. Here the CDR3 DNA reads TGCAGTGCTTTTAAGACAGGGGTAACGGATTCACCCCTCCACTTT.

This clonotype was detected ten times or more. V is TRBV7-9 and J is TRBJ2-7, with a possible D match to TRBD2 (6 bases). V lost 5 bases, J lost 5 bases, and 13 bases lay in between. The CDR3 covers 13 residues. Germline V gene data show CDR1 as SEHNR and CDR2 as FQNEAQ (reference sequence). Here the CDR3 reads CASSPTSRDEQYF. In DNA, the CDR3 is TGTGCCAGCAGCCCTACTAGCCGCGACGAGCAGTACTTC.

This clonotype was picked up many times. The V gene is TRBV11-3, the J gene TRBJ1-1; 8 nucleotides agree with TRBD1. The V gene's germline CDR1 is SGHNT and CDR2 YENEEA. This CDR3 is 15 amino acids long. Trimming removed 5 bases from V and 1 base from J; junction bases left unmatched: 6. As DNA, the CDR3 is TGTGCCAGCAGCACCGGACAGGGAGAGAACACTGAAGCTTTCTTT. Its translation is CASSTGQGENTEAFF. Looking up the rest from reference TRBV11-3 and TRBJ1-1 gives the full variable domain: EAGVVQSPRYKIIEKKQPVAFWCNPISGHNTLYWYLQNLGQGPELLIRYENEEAVDDSQLPKDRFSAERLKGVDSTLKIQPAELGDSAVYLCASSTGQGENTEAFFGQGTRLTVV.

Written as DNA, the CDR3 is TGTGCCAGCAGTTACGGTGGGACTGGGTCCTACGAGCAGTACTTC. Its translation: CASSYGGTGSYEQYF. The rearrangement links TRBV6-5 to TRBJ2-7, with D perhaps matching TRBD2 (6 bases). V was trimmed by 2 bases and J by 1 base, leaving 12 bases between them. The CDR3 extends over 15 amino acids. CDR1 is MNHEY, CDR2 SVGAGI, per germline.

This chain joins TRBV29-1 and TRBJ1-1; 7 bases align to TRBD1. The CDR3 consists of 12 residues. Unmatched junction bases numbered 6, after V lost 7 bases and J lost 4 bases. Germline CDR1 reads SQVTM; CDR2 reads ANQGSEA. This CDR3 is CSAWTGSTEAFF. CDR3 nucleotide sequence: TGCAGCGCTTGGACAGGTAGCACTGAAGCTTTCTTT.

This clonotype came up a few times. The CDR3 reads CASSLESNYGYTF. DNA of the CDR3: TGCGCCAGCAGCTTGGAGTCAAACTATGGCTACACCTTC. The V gene is TRBV5-1, the J gene TRBJ1-2; D unresolved. The CDR3 has 13 residues. Trimming removed 0 bases from V and 2 bases from J, with 5 bases in between. Germline V gene lookup returns CDR1 SGHRS and CDR2 YFSETQ.

The chain links TRBV13 to TRBJ2-7; 8 positions agree with TRBD2. Per the germline V gene, CDR1 is PRHDT and CDR2 is FYEKMQ (reference sequence). The CDR3 runs to 19 residues. The V and J ends lost 4 bases and 3 bases, in that order; junction bases with no gene match: 20. CDR3 sequence reads: CASSSRGSRAGLVSYEQYF. CDR3 DNA: TGTGCCAGCAGCTCACGGGGTAGCCGCGCGGGACTAGTAAGCTACGAGCAGTACTTC.

This clonotype was counted ten times or more. CDR3 loop: CASSFLGAGETQYF. The CDR3 DNA sequence: TGTGCCAGCAGCTTTCTGGGGGCGGGAGAGACCCAGTACTTC. The J gene is TRBJ2-5, the V gene TRBV7-8, with D perhaps matching TRBD1 (6 bases). This CDR3 contains 14 residues. V lost 3 bases and J lost 4, with 12 bases in between. Germline assignment: CDR1 SGHVS and CDR2 FQNEAQ.

This clonotype has only a few counts. The V call is TRBV2, the J call TRBJ1-1, with unresolved D. V lost 7 bases and J 0 bases, leaving 12 bases between the germline ends. This CDR3 is built from 14 residues. CDR1 is SNHLY and CDR2 is FYNNEI in the germline V gene. The CDR3, as DNA: TGTGCCAGCATTCGGACGGAATTGAACACTGAAGCTTTCTTT. Amino acid sequence: CASIRTELNTEAFF.

The rearrangement joins TRBV10-3 to TRBJ1-6, with 9 bases lining up with TRBD1. From germline, CDR1 is ENHRY and CDR2 SYGVKD. V was pared by 5 bases and J by 8 bases, with 4 bases of the junction left unmatched. This CDR3 has 14 amino acids. In DNA, the CDR3 is TGTGCCATCAGTTCGGGACAGGGTCATTCACCCCTCCACTTT. This gives the protein CAISSGQGHSPLHF.

CDR3 residues: CSPLSTGVEKLFF. CDR3 in DNA: TGCAGTCCACTATCGACAGGGGTCGAAAAACTGTTTTTT. The chain joins TRBV20-1 to TRBJ1-4; TRBD1 aligns across 8 bases. The length of the CDR3 is 13 residues. Germline V gene sequence: CDR1 DFQATT, CDR2 SNEGSKA (reference sequence). The ends lost 8 bases at V and 8 bases at J; junction bases unmatched: 10.

As DNA, the CDR3 is TGTGCCAGCAGCCAAGCACCAGCGGGATCGTACACCGGGGAGCTGTTTTTT. It encodes CASSQAPAGSYTGELFF. This chain joins TRBV14 and TRBJ2-2; 7 bases map to TRBD2. Unmatched junction bases numbered 8, after V lost 1 base and J lost 3 bases. The germline V gene encodes CDR1 SGHDN and CDR2 FVKESK. CDR3 length equals 17 residues.

The genes are TRBV6-5 and TRBJ2-5; 12 nucleotides line up with TRBD2. Germline loops: CDR1 MNHEY, CDR2 SVGAGI. The CDR3 runs 17 residues. The V segment lost 2 bases and the J segment 2 bases; nucleotides outside the gene matches: 6. Here the CDR3 reads CASSYVGTSGYQETQYF. The CDR3 region has the DNA TGTGCCAGCAGTTACGTCGGGACTAGCGGGTATCAAGAGACCCAGTACTTC.

This clonotype was seen a handful of times. The genes are TRBV4-2 and TRBJ1-2; the D gene is possibly TRBD1 (5 bases). CDR3 size: 15 residues. The V gene lost 4 bases and the J gene lost 3 bases, with 15 bases spanning the gap. In germline, CDR1 is LGHNA, CDR2 YNFKEQ. CDR3 in DNA: TGTGCCAGCAGCCGGGGTCCGGGGGAGGACTATGGCTACACCTTC. Its translation is CASSRGPGEDYGYTF.

The V and J genes are TRBV7-8 and TRBJ2-7; TRBD1 might be the D (6 bases). V was cut by 1 base and J by 0 bases, with 10 bases left in between. In germline, CDR1 is SGHVS, CDR2 FQNEAQ. The CDR3 loop spans 15 amino acids. The CDR3 DNA reads as TGTGCCAGCAGCTTAGAACAGGGATACTCCTACGAGCAGTACTTC. It yields the protein CASSLEQGYSYEQYF.

Turning to this clonotype: A much larger clone lies one base from this, so it may be a read error. The chain carries TRBV2 and TRBJ1-5; TRBD1 is a possible D gene (5 bases). This CDR3 spans 14 amino acids. Germline CDR1 reads SNHLY; CDR2 reads FYNNEI. The CDR3 loop reads CAGSGTPEYQPQHF. For the CDR3, the DNA is TGTGCCGGCAGTGGGACGCCGGAGTATCAGCCCCAGCATTTT.

This chain joins TRBV5-1 and TRBJ2-2; possibly TRBD1 or TRBD2 for D (5 bases each). Between the trimmed V and J ends, which lost 0 bases and 7 bases, there was a span of 13 bases. The germline gives CDR1 SGHRS, CDR2 YFSETQ. The CDR3 runs to 15 residues. The CDR3 here is CASSLVEGIDGELFF. CDR3 DNA sequence: TGCGCCAGCAGCTTGGTAGAGGGGATTGACGGGGAGCTGTTTTTT.

The chain couples TRBV2 to TRBJ2-7; D is undetermined. Germline CDR1 SNHLY, CDR2 FYNNEI. V gave up 3 bases and J gave up 3 bases, with 12 bases separating them. There are 14 residues in the CDR3. CDR3 residues: CASSEDSRVYEQYF. The CDR3 DNA reads as TGTGCCAGCAGTGAGGATTCACGGGTCTACGAGCAGTACTTC. The full variable domain, with the rest looked up from reference TRBV2 and TRBJ2-7, is EPEVTQTPSHQVTQMGQEVILRCVPISNHLYFYWYRQILGQKVEFLVSFYNNEISEKSEIFDDQFSVERPDGSNFTLKIRSTKLEDSAMYFCASSEDSRVYEQYFGPGTRLTVT.